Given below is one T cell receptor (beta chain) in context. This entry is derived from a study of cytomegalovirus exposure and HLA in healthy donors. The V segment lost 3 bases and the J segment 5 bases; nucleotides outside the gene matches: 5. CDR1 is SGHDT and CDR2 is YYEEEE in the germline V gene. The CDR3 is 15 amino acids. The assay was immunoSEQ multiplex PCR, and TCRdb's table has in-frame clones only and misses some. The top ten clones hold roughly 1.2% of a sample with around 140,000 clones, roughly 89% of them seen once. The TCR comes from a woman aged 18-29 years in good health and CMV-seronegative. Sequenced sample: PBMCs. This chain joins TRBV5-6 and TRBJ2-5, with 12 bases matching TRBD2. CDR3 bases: TGTGCCAGCAGCTCTAGCGGGGGGGCTTGGGAGACCCAGTACTTC. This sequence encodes CASSSSGGAWETQYF.